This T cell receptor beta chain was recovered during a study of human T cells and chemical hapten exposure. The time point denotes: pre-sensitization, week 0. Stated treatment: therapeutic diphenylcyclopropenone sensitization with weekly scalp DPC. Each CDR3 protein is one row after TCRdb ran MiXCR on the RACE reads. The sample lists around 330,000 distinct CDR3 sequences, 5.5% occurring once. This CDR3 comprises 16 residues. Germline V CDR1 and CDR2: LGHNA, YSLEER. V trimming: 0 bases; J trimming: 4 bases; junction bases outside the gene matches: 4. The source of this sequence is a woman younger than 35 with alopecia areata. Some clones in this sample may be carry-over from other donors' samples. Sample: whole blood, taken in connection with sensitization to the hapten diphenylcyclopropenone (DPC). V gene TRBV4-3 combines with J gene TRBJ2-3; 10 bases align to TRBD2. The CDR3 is CASSQDPGLAPDTQYF. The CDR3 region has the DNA TGCGCCAGCAGCCAAGATCCGGGACTAGCGCCAGATACGCAGTATTTT.